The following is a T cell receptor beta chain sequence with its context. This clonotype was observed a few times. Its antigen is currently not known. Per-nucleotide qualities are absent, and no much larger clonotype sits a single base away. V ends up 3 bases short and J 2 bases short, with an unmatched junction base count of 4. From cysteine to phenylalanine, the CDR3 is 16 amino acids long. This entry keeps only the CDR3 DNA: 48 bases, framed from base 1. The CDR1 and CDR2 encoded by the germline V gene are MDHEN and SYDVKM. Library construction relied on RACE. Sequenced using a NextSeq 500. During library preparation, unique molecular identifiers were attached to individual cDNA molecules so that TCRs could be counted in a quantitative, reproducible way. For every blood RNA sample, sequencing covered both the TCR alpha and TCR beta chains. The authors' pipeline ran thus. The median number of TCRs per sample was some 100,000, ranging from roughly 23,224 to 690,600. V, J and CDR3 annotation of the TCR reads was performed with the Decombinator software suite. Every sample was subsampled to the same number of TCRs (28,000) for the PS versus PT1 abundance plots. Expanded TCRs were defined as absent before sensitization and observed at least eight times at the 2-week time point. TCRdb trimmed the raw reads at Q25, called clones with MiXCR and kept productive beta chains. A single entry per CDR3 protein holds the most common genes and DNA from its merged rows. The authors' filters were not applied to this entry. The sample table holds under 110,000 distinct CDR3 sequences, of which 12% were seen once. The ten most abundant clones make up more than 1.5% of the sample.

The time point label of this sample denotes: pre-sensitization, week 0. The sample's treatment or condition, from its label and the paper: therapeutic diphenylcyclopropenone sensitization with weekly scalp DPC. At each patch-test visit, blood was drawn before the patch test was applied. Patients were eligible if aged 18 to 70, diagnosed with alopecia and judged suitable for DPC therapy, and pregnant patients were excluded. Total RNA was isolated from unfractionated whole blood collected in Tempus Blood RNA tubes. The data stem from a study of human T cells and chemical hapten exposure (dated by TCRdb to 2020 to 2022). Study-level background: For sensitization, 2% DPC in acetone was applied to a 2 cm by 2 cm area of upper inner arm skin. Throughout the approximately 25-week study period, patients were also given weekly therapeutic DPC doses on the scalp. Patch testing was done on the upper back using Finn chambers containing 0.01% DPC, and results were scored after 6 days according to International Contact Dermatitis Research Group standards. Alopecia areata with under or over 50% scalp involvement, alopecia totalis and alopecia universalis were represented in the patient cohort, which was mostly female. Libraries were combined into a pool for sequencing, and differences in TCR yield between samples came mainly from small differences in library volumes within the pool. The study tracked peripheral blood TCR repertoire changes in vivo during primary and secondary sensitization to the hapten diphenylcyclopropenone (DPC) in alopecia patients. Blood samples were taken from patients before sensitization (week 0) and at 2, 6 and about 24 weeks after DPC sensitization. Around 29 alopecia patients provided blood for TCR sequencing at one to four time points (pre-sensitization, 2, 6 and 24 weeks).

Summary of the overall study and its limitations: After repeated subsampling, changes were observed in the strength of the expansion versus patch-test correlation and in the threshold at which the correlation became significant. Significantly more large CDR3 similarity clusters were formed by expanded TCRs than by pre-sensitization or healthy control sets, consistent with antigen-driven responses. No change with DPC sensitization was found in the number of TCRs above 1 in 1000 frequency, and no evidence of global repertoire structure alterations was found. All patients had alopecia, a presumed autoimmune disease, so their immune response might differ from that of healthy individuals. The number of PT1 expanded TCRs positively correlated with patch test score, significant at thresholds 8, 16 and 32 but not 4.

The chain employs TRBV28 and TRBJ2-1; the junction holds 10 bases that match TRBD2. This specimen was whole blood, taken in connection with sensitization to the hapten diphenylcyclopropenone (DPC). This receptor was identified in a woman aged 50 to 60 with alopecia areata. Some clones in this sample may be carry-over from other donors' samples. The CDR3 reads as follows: CASSFRSGGAYNEQFF. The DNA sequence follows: TGTGCCAGCAGTTTTCGAAGCGGGGGGGCCTACAATGAGCAGTTCTTC.